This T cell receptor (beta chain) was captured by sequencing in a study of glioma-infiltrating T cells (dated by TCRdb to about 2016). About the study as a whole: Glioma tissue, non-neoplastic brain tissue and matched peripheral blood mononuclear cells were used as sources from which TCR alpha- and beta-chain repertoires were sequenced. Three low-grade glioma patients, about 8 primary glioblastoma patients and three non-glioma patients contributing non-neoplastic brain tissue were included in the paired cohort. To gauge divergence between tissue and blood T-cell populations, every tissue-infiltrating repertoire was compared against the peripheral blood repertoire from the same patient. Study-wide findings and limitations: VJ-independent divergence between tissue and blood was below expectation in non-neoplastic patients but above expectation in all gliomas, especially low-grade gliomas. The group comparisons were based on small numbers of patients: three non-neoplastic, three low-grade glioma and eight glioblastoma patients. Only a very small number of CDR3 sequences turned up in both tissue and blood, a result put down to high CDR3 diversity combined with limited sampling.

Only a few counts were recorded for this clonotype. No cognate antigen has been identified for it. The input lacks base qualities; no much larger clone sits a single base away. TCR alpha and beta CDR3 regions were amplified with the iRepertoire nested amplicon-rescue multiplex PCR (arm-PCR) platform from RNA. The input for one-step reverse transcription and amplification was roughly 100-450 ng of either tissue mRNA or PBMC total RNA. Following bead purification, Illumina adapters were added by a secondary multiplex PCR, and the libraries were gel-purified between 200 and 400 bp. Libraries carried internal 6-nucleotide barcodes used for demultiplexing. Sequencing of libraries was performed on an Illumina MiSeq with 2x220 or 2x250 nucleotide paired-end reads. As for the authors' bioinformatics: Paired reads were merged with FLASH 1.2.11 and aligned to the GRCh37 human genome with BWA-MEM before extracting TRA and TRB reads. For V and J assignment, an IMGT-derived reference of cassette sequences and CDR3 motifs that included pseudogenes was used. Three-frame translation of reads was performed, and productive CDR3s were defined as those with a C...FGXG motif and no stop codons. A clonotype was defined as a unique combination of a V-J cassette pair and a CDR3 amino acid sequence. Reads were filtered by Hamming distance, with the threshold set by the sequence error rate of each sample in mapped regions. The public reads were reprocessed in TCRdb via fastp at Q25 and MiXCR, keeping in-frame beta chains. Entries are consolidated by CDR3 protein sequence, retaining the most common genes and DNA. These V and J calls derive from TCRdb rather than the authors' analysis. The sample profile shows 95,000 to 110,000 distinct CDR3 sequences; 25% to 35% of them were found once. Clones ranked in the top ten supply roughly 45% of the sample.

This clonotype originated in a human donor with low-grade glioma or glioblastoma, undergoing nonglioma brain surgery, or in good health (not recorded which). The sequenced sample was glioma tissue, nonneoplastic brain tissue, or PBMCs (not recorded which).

The nucleotide sequence reads TGTGCCAGCAGCTTAGCGCCGAGGGAGACCCAGTACTTC. Its translation is CASSLAPRETQYF. Recombination connected TRBV7-2 to TRBJ2-5; no confident D gene assignment can be made. Its CDR3 holds 13 amino acids, cysteine through phenylalanine. The read is trimmed to its CDR3 DNA, 39 bases read in frame from base 1. The germline V gene yields SGHTA for CDR1 and FQGNSA for CDR2. A distance of 7 bases separates the germline ends of V and J, which lose 0 bases and 5 bases respectively.